This is a list of T cell receptor beta chains from one sample in a study of blood T cells in healthy people across ages. A single record per CDR3 protein comes from TCRdb applying MiXCR to the 5' RACE reads. The profile shows 700,000 or so distinct CDR3 sequences, roughly 20% of them singletons. Input material: blood. Every receptor here comes from a man in his 70s in good health. Each CDR3 is given with its conserved first and last residue. The D gene is left open where the match is weak. The size field is filled for only some rows; it gives once, few, many or a size class.

clone_size cdr3_length j_call d_call v_call cdr3_nt cdr3_aa
NA 13 TRBJ2-5 NA TRBV6-2/TRBV6-3 TGTGCCAGCAGACCGGGACAACAAGAGACCCAGTACTTC CASRPGQQETQYF
NA 13 TRBJ2-3 NA TRBV2 TGTGCCAGCAGTGAAGCGCTTCGAGATACGCAGTATTTT CASSEALRDTQYF
NA 15 TRBJ2-7 NA TRBV28 TGTGCCAGCAGTTTTCAATTGGCTGACTCCTACGAGCAGTACTTC CASSFQLADSYEQYF
NA 15 TRBJ2-1 TRBD2 TRBV15 TGTGCCACCAGAGGGGAACTAGCGGGAGTGCATGAGCAGTTCTTC CATRGELAGVHEQFF
few 15 TRBJ2-5 NA TRBV27 TGTGCCAGCAGTTTATTCTCAGAGCATCAAGAGACCCAGTACTTC CASSLFSEHQETQYF
few 15 TRBJ1-1 NA TRBV7-2 TGTGCCAGCAGCTTTGATCGACGGGAGAACACTGAAGCTTTCTTT CASSFDRRENTEAFF
few 13 TRBJ2-3 NA TRBV6-4 TGTGCCAGCAGCGGCCTCATCGGAGATGCGCAGTATTTT CASSGLIGDAQYF
few 14 TRBJ2-1 NA TRBV14 TGTGCCAGTCGCCCTGGGAGCTCCTACAATGAGCAGTTCTTC CASRPGSSYNEQFF
NA 16 TRBJ1-2 NA TRBV12-3/TRBV12-4 TGTGCCAGCAGTCCCCGGAATTACATGGACCCCTATGGCTACACCTTC CASSPRNYMDPYGYTF
NA 13 TRBJ1-1 TRBD1 TRBV20-1 TGCAGTGACGCGGGACAGCTGAACACTGAAGCTTTCTTT CSDAGQLNTEAFF
NA 14 TRBJ1-1 NA TRBV6-5 TGTGCCAGCAGTAAGATATTCCTATACACTGAAGCTTTCTTT CASSKIFLYTEAFF
NA 15 TRBJ1-4 NA TRBV5-1 TGCGCCAGCAGCCCGGAGGGGGAGGAAAATGAAAAACTGTTTTTT CASSPEGEENEKLFF
NA 14 TRBJ1-2 NA TRBV15 TGTGCCACCAGCAGAGACGCGGGTAACTATGGCTACACCTTC CATSRDAGNYGYTF
NA 16 TRBJ2-7 NA TRBV28 TGTGCCAGCAGTTTATCCGGCAGGGGGGGGTCCTACGAGCAGTACTTC CASSLSGRGGSYEQYF
once 14 TRBJ2-7 NA TRBV20-1 TGCAGTGCTAGAGATATGGCAGGGACCTACGAGCAGTACTTC CSARDMAGTYEQYF
few 15 TRBJ1-4 NA TRBV3-1 TGTGCCAGCAGCCAAGATCCCGGGACGGATGAAAAACTGTTTTTT CASSQDPGTDEKLFF
NA 17 TRBJ1-2 TRBD1 TRBV6-1 TGTGCCAGCAGCAGAAGCGGACAGGGGGCAGCTAACTATGGCTACACCTTC CASSRSGQGAANYGYTF
NA 11 TRBJ1-2 NA TRBV12-3/TRBV12-4 TGTGCCAGCGGACGGAACTATGGCTACACCTTC CASGRNYGYTF
NA 16 TRBJ2-1 TRBD1 TRBV14 TGTGCCAGCAGCCGCAACGCGGGACAGGGGAACAATGAGCAGTTCTTC CASSRNAGQGNNEQFF
NA 15 TRBJ1-4 NA TRBV5-1 TGCGCCAGCAGCTTCGGAGGCCCGTCTAATGAAAAACTGTTTTTT CASSFGGPSNEKLFF
few 12 TRBJ2-3 NA TRBV2 TGTGCCAACAGTGAATGGGGAAATACGCAGTATTTT CANSEWGNTQYF
few 14 TRBJ1-3 NA TRBV29-1 TGCAGCGTTGAAGATCGAGGGAAAGGAAACACCATATATTTT CSVEDRGKGNTIYF
few 14 TRBJ2-4 NA TRBV12-3/TRBV12-4 TGTGCCAGCAGTTTTAGGGGCCCTGAAGGCATTCAGTACTTC CASSFRGPEGIQYF
NA 16 TRBJ2-7 TRBD2 TRBV10-3 TGTGCCATCAGTGAGCTAGCGGGGGCTTCACCCTACGAGCAGTACTTC CAISELAGASPYEQYF
NA 17 TRBJ2-1 NA TRBV25-1 TGTGCCAGCAGTGAATATCGAGTTAGCGGAGGATACAATGAGCAGTTCTTC CASSEYRVSGGYNEQFF
NA 17 TRBJ1-1 TRBD1 TRBV7-3 TGTGCCAGCAGCGGACGACAGGGGTCGGGGGCGAACACTGAAGCTTTCTTT CASSGRQGSGANTEAFF
few 17 TRBJ1-1 TRBD1 TRBV30 TGTGCCTGGTTCCCCGGGACAGGGAAAACAATGAACACTGAAGCTTTCTTT CAWFPGTGKTMNTEAFF
NA 13 TRBJ2-1 NA TRBV20-1 TGCAGTGCTTACTTGGGCTCAAGCAATGAGCAGTTCTTC CSAYLGSSNEQFF
few 15 TRBJ2-3 TRBD2 TRBV7-3 TGTGCCAGCAGCCAACTAGCGGCATACACAGATACGCAGTATTTT CASSQLAAYTDTQYF
NA 15 TRBJ2-4 NA TRBV19 TGTGCCAGCTGGGGTGGCCCCCCTGCCAAAAACATTCAGTACTTC CASWGGPPAKNIQYF
few 15 TRBJ2-3 TRBD2 TRBV28 TGTGCCAGCAATCCTCGGGGGGGACCCACAGATACGCAGTATTTT CASNPRGGPTDTQYF
few 16 TRBJ2-2 TRBD2 TRBV7-3 TGTGCCAGCAGCTTTGGGGCTAGCGGGAGTCCCGGGGAGCTGTTTTTT CASSFGASGSPGELFF
NA 14 TRBJ2-1 NA TRBV9 TGTGCCAGCAGCGTAGCCAATGTGTTGAGTGAGCAGTTCTTC CASSVANVLSEQFF
few 12 TRBJ2-7 NA TRBV12-3/TRBV12-4 TGTGCCAGCAGTTTCCCAGGGAGAGAGCAGTACTTC CASSFPGREQYF
NA 15 TRBJ2-5 NA TRBV12-3/TRBV12-4 TGTGCCAGCAGTGTATGGGGGCCCGGGCGAGAGACCCAGTACTTC CASSVWGPGRETQYF
NA 15 TRBJ1-3 NA TRBV12-3/TRBV12-4 TGTGCCAGCAGTATAGACAGACGTATTGGAAACACCATATATTTT CASSIDRRIGNTIYF
NA 16 TRBJ2-5 TRBD2 TRBV3-1 TGTGCCAGCACCCTAACCGAGGGACTACCAAGGGGGACCCAGTACTTC CASTLTEGLPRGTQYF
few 10 TRBJ2-1 NA TRBV20-1 TGCAAGGGGGGCCGGAATGAGCAGTTCTTC CKGGRNEQFF
few 15 TRBJ2-1 TRBD1 TRBV6-6 TGTGCCAGCAGGTCCGGGACAGGGGACTACAATGAGCAGTTCTTC CASRSGTGDYNEQFF
few 13 TRBJ2-7 TRBD1 TRBV19 TGTGCCAGTAGTGCCGACAGGGGTACCGAGCAGTACTTC CASSADRGTEQYF
once 14 TRBJ1-1 NA TRBV20-1 TGCAGTGCTAGACTTACAGGGTTGAACACTGAAGCTTTCTTT CSARLTGLNTEAFF
NA 13 TRBJ1-1 NA TRBV7-9 TGTGCCAGCAGCCAAACGGCTGACACTGAAGCTTTCTTT CASSQTADTEAFF
few 16 TRBJ1-1 NA TRBV4-2 TGTGCCAGCAGCCACACACGGGACACTTGGAACACTGAAGCTTTCTTT CASSHTRDTWNTEAFF
NA 13 TRBJ1-2 NA TRBV24-1 TGTGCCACCAGTGATGTCGGCTACTATGGCTACACCTTC CATSDVGYYGYTF
few 16 TRBJ2-2 TRBD1 TRBV7-2 TGTGCCAGCAGATCGGGACAGGGGGCGAACACCGGGGAGCTGTTTTTT CASRSGQGANTGELFF
NA 17 TRBJ2-5 NA TRBV28 TGTGCCAGCAGTTTTCGGTTGGGCGTGGGGGACCGAGAGACCCAGTACTTC CASSFRLGVGDRETQYF
NA 14 TRBJ2-1 NA TRBV6-2/TRBV6-3 TGTGCCAGCACGATTGCAGGGCTAACGACAGAGCAGTTCTTC CASTIAGLTTEQFF
NA 15 TRBJ1-3 NA TRBV20-1 TGCAGTGCTAGAATCCAGGGAGCCCCAGGAAACACCATATATTTT CSARIQGAPGNTIYF
NA 14 TRBJ2-5 NA TRBV14 TGTGCCAGCAGCCAATGGAGGGACCAAGAGACCCAGTACTTC CASSQWRDQETQYF
NA 12 TRBJ2-5 NA TRBV15 TGTGCCACCGGGTGGCAGGGGAAGACCCAGTACTTC CATGWQGKTQYF
few 17 TRBJ2-1 TRBD1 TRBV24-1 TGTGCCACCAGTGATTTTTCCGGGACAGGGGGCTCTAATGAGCAGTTCTTC CATSDFSGTGGSNEQFF
NA 16 TRBJ2-1 TRBD2 TRBV10-3 TGTGCCATCAGTGACCCCGGGACTAGCGGGATCGATGAGCAGTTCTTC CAISDPGTSGIDEQFF
NA 15 TRBJ2-4 NA TRBV4-1 TGCGCCAGCAGCCAATCGGAGCTAGCCAAAAACATTCAGTACTTC CASSQSELAKNIQYF
NA 15 TRBJ1-4 NA TRBV5-1 TGCGCCAGCAGCCCCAATACTTCAACTAATGAAAAACTGTTTTTT CASSPNTSTNEKLFF